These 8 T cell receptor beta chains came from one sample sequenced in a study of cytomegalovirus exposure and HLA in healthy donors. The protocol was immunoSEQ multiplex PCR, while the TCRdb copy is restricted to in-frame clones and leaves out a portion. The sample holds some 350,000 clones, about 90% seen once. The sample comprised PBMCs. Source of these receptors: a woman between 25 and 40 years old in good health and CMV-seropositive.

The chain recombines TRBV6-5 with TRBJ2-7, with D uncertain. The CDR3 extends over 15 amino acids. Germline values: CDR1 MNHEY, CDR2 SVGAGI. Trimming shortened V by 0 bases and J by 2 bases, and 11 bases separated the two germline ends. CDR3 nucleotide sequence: TGTGCCAGCAGTTACTCGGTTGCAGGTACCTACGAGCAGTACTTC. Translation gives CASSYSVAGTYEQYF.

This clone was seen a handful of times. The CDR3 region has the DNA TGCGCCAGCAGCCCCGGGATCGACAGGGGGTTCAGCTACACCTTC. Translating it yields CASSPGIDRGFSYTF. This rearrangement joins TRBV4-3 to TRBJ1-2; 9 bases map to TRBD1. This CDR3 comprises 15 residues. V dropped 4 bases and J dropped 9; count of bases not matched to a gene: 12. The germline V gene has CDR1 LGHNA and CDR2 YSLEER.

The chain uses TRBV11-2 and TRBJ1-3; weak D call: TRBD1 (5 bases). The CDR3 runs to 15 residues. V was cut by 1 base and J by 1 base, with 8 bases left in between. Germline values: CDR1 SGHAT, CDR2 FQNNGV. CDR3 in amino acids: CASSLVGGSGNTIYF. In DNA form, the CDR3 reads TGTGCCAGCAGCTTAGTTGGGGGTTCTGGAAACACCATATATTTT.

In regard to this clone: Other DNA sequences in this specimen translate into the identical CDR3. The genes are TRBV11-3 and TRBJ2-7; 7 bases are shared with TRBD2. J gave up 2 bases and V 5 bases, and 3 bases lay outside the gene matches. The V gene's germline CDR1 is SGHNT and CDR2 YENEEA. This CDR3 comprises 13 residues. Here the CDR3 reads CASSLGTTYEQYF. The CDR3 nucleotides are TGTGCCAGCAGCCTGGGGACTACCTACGAGCAGTACTTC.

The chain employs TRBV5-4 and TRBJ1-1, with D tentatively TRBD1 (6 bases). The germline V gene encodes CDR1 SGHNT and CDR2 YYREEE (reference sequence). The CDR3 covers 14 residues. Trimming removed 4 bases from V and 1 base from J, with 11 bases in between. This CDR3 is CASSHDRKNTEAFF. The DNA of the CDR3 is TGTGCCAGCAGCCACGACAGGAAGAACACTGAAGCTTTCTTT.

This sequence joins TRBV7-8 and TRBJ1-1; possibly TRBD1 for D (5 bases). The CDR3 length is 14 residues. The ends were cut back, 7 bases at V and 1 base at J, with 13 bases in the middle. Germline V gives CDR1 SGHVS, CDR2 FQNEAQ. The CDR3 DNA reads TGTGCCAGCATCCTAGGACACGCGAACACTGAAGCTTTCTTT. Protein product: CASILGHANTEAFF.

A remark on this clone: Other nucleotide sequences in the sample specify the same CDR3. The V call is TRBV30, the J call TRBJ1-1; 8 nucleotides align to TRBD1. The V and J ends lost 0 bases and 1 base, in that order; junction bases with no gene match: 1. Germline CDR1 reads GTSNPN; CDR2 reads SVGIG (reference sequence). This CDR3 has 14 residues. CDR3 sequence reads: CAWSVGTGNTEAFF. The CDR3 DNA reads TGTGCCTGGAGTGTGGGGACAGGGAACACTGAAGCTTTCTTT.

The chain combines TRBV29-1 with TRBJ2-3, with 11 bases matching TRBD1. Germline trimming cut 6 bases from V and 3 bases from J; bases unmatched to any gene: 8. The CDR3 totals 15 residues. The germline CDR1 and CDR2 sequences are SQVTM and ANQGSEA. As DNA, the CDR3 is TGCAGCGTCGTCAGGGACAGGGGGGTGACAGATACGCAGTATTTT. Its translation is CSVVRDRGVTDTQYF.